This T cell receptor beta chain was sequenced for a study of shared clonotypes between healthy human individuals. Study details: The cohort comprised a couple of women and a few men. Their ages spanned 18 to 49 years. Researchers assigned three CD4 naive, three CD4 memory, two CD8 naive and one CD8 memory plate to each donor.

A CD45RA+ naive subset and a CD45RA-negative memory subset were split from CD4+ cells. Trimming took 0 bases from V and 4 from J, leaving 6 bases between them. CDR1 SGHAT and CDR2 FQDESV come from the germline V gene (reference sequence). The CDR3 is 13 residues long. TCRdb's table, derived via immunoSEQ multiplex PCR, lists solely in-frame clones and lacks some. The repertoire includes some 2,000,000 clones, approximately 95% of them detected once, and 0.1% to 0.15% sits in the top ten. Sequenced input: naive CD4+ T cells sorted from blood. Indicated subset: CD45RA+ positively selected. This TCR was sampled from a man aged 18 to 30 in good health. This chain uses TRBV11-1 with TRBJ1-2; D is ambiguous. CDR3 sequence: CASSLAMSYGYTF. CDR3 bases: TGTGCCAGCAGCTTAGCGATGAGCTATGGCTACACCTTC.